These 14 T cell receptor beta chains share one sample of origin, sequenced in a study of T cell responses to AZD1222 COVID-19 vaccine. The data were produced by immunoSEQ multiplex PCR, yet TCRdb's version contains in-frame clones alone and is incomplete. This table has roughly 130,000 clones, roughly 92% appearing once. The specimen comprised peripheral blood, sampled 28 days after the second AZD1222 dose. Receptors were obtained from an adult who received the AZD1222 COVID-19 vaccine.

The rearrangement joins TRBV4-2 to TRBJ1-1; tentatively, D is TRBD1 (5 bases). This CDR3 is built from 15 residues. V gave up 0 bases and J gave up 7 bases, with 15 bases separating them. CDR1 is LGHNA, CDR2 YNFKEQ, per germline. CDR3 loop: CASSQDRAGWGEAFF. The CDR3 nucleotides read TGTGCCAGCAGCCAAGATCGGGCAGGGTGGGGTGAAGCTTTCTTT.

This chain joins TRBV30 and TRBJ1-4; D call uncertain. This CDR3 comprises 13 residues. V was trimmed by 6 bases and J by 1 base, leaving 9 bases between them. The germline CDR1 and CDR2 sequences are GTSNPN and SVGIG (reference sequence). The DNA of the CDR3 is TGTGCCTGCACGCTGGGAACTAATGAAAAACTGTTTTTT. Its protein product is CACTLGTNEKLFF.

For the CDR3, the DNA is TGTGCCAGCAGTTACGGGGACAGAAATGAAAAACTGTTTTTT. It encodes CASSYGDRNEKLFF. The gene calls are TRBV6-5 and TRBJ1-4; 7 bases align to TRBD1. CDR1 MNHEY and CDR2 SVGAGI come from the germline V gene. The V and J ends lost 2 bases and 5 bases, in that order; junction bases with no gene match: 2. CDR3 length: 14 amino acids.

The rearrangement links TRBV5-6 to TRBJ2-5; D is unresolved. Looked up from germline, CDR1 is SGHDT and CDR2 is YYEEEE. This CDR3 has 14 amino acids. Between the trimmed V and J ends, which lost 4 bases and 5 bases, there was a span of 15 bases. The DNA for the CDR3 is TGTGCCAGCAGCCAGGTCACCGTAGGGGAGACCCAGTACTTC. Its translation is CASSQVTVGETQYF.

V is TRBV7-3 and J is TRBJ2-3; no reliable D call. The CDR3 totals 14 residues. V was shortened by 0 bases and J by 3 bases, with 7 bases between the two germline ends. Germline lookup yields CDR1 SGHTA and CDR2 FQGTGA. Written as DNA, the CDR3 is TGTGCCAGCAGCTTAACGGGGTCAACAGATACGCAGTATTTT. Its translation: CASSLTGSTDTQYF.

This clone showed up just once. The same CDR3 arises from other DNA sequences in this sample as well. The chain links TRBV3-1 (or the pseudogene TRBV3-2) to TRBJ2-7; D unclear. Germline-derived CDR1 and CDR2 are LGHDT and YNNKEL (reference sequence). Trimming shortened V by 0 bases and J by 1 base, and 10 bases separated the two germline ends. This CDR3 is 15 amino acids long. CDR3 nucleotides: TGTGCCAGCAGCCAAGAGATCCAGTCTTCCTACGAGCAGTACTTC. Translating gives CASSQEIQSSYEQYF.

This chain connects TRBV7-2 to TRBJ1-1, with D tentatively TRBD1 (6 bases). V was shortened by 3 bases and J by 2 bases, with 7 bases between the two germline ends. The CDR3 consists of 13 residues. Germline CDR1 is SGHTA and CDR2 is FQGNSA. The DNA of the CDR3 is TGTGCCAGCAGCTTCGGGGGCAACACTGAAGCTTTCTTT. As protein: CASSFGGNTEAFF. The full variable domain, its missing parts supplied by reference TRBV7-2 and TRBJ1-1, is GAGVSQSPSNKVTEKGKDVELRCDPISGHTALYWYRQSLGQGLEFLIYFQGNSAPDKSGLPSDRFSAERTGGSVSTLTIQRTQQEDSAVYLCASSFGGNTEAFFGQGTRLTVV.

J is TRBJ2-3 and V is TRBV5-1, with D possibly TRBD1 on 5 matching bases. V was shortened by 3 bases and J by 1 base, with 6 bases between the two germline ends. From germline, CDR1 is SGHRS and CDR2 YFSETQ. The CDR3 is 13 amino acids. The CDR3 DNA reads TGCGCCAGCAGCTCACAGGGCACAGATACGCAGTATTTT. This gives the protein CASSSQGTDTQYF.

The J gene is TRBJ1-4, the V gene TRBV6-5, with TRBD1 matching over 9 bases. Trimming cost V 4 bases and J 9 bases; bases outside gene matches: 9. Germline CDR1 is MNHEY and CDR2 is SVGAGI. The CDR3 loop spans 15 amino acids. CDR3 sequence: CASSFPGQGVKKLFF. CDR3 nucleotides: TGTGCCAGCAGTTTCCCGGGACAGGGTGTGAAAAAACTGTTTTTT.

The J gene is TRBJ2-7, the V gene TRBV10-3, with TRBD2 matching 10 bases. V gave up 3 bases and J gave up 1 base; unmatched junction bases: 3. The CDR3 has 15 amino acids. Germline lookup yields CDR1 ENHRY and CDR2 SYGVKD. CDR3 DNA: TGTGCCATCAGTGAAGTAGCGGGAGGATCCTACGAGCAGTACTTC. It yields the protein CAISEVAGGSYEQYF.

This chain joins TRBV6-5 and TRBJ1-1; 8 positions match TRBD1. The CDR3 is 14 residues long. J lost 5 bases, V lost 2 bases, and 4 bases had no gene match. Germline-derived CDR1 and CDR2 are MNHEY and SVGAGI. The CDR3 DNA follows: TGTGCCAGCAGTTACGACAGGGGAGGTACTGAAGCTTTCTTT. It translates to CASSYDRGGTEAFF.

This clone appeared a few times. V is TRBV27 and J is TRBJ2-5; 8 bases agree with TRBD1. The CDR3 contains 14 residues. The ends lost 3 bases at V and 1 base at J; junction bases unmatched: 1. Germline-derived CDR1 and CDR2 are MNHEY and SMNVEV (reference sequence). CDR3 amino acids: CASSFGTGQETQYF. As DNA, the CDR3 is TGTGCCAGCAGTTTCGGGACAGGCCAAGAGACCCAGTACTTC.

The CDR3 DNA reads as TGTGCCAGCAGCCCCCAAGGGACCTACGAGCAGTACTTC. It encodes CASSPQGTYEQYF. The rearrangement links TRBV12-3 or TRBV12-4 to TRBJ2-7; D unclear. The CDR3 consists of 13 residues. V was cut by 6 bases and J by 2 bases, with 11 bases left in between.

The chain is built from TRBV5-5 and TRBJ2-1; the D gene is possibly TRBD2 (6 bases). V was cut by 2 bases and J by 10 bases, with 10 bases left in between. There are 12 residues in the CDR3. Germline CDR1 reads SGHKS; CDR2 reads YYEKEE (reference sequence). The CDR3 region has the DNA TGTGCCAGCAGCTTACTAGCTCAGGAGCAGTTCTTC. Protein sequence: CASSLLAQEQFF. The full variable domain, rest sourced from reference TRBV5-5 and TRBJ2-1, is DAGVTQSPTHLIKTRGQQVTLRCSPISGHKSVSWYQQVLGQGPQFIFQYYEKEERGRGNFPDRFSARQFPNYSSELNVNALLLGDSALYLCASSLLAQEQFFGPGTRLTVL.